The 12 T cell receptor beta chains below all came from one sample that was sequenced in a study of identical twins. TCRdb reanalysed the 5' RACE reads using MiXCR and keeps one entry per CDR3 protein. The sample lists about 730,000 distinct CDR3 sequences, 21% occurring once. These data were likewise used in another study, on T cells expressing NK-cell markers.

Sequencing was performed on PBMCs. The receptors originated from a woman younger than 30 in good health.

The chain has TRBV6-1 and TRBJ2-5, with D perhaps matching TRBD1 (5 bases). Trimming took 5 bases from V and 2 from J, leaving 12 bases between them. CDR1 is MNHNS, CDR2 SASEGT, per germline. The CDR3 sequence is 14 residues long. CDR3 sequence (DNA): TGTGCCAGCAGTTTCCGGACATATCAAGAGACCCAGTACTTC. Its protein product is CASSFRTYQETQYF.

V is TRBV7-2 and J is TRBJ2-6; D gene ambiguous. Germline V lookup: CDR1 SGHTA, CDR2 FQGNSA. The length of the CDR3 is 12 residues. The V end lost 8 bases, the J end lost 5 bases, and 7 bases lay between the germline ends. The CDR3 DNA sequence: TGTGCCAGCGGCCTTAGGGCCAACGTCCTGACTTTC. Its translation: CASGLRANVLTF.

This clonotype was detected a few times. This sequence joins TRBV7-9 and TRBJ1-2; D gene unclear. V dropped 7 bases and J dropped 8 bases, with 17 bases sitting between them. Germline V gene sequence: CDR1 SEHNR, CDR2 FQNEAQ (reference sequence). The CDR3 is 13 amino acids. The CDR3 DNA is TGTGCCAGCATCGCGATGGGGTCTAGCGGCTACACCTTC. Its translation is CASIAMGSSGYTF.

The V and J genes are TRBV6-1 and TRBJ1-2; D remains unclear. Germline lookup yields CDR1 MNHNS and CDR2 SASEGT. V shed 2 bases and J shed 7 bases, with 11 bases lying between them. There are 13 residues in the CDR3. In DNA form, the CDR3 reads TGTGCCAGCAGTGAAACTTCTGGCTTTGGCTACACCTTC. It encodes CASSETSGFGYTF.

In this sample, this clonotype turned up many times. The V gene is TRBV12-3 or TRBV12-4, the J gene TRBJ1-5; possibly TRBD1 for D (5 bases). The CDR3 runs 13 residues. V lost 1 base, J lost 7 bases, and 8 bases lay in between. CDR3 bases: TGTGCCAGCAGTTTAGGCAGGGTACAGCCCCAGCATTTT. It codes for CASSLGRVQPQHF.

This clonotype occurred many times. The chain joins TRBV7-6 to TRBJ2-7; D may be TRBD2 (5 bases). Germline loops: CDR1 SGHVS, CDR2 FNYEAQ. This CDR3 is built from 13 residues. The V end was cut by 5 bases, the J end by 3 bases, with 11 bases between. CDR3 loop: CASSLSRGYEQYF. The CDR3, as DNA: TGTGCCAGCAGCCTTTCTCGGGGCTACGAGCAGTACTTC.

The chain uses TRBV25-1 and TRBJ1-3, with a tentative D call TRBD1 (6 bases). V dropped 3 bases and J dropped 0 bases, with 9 bases sitting between them. The CDR3 consists of 15 residues. The V gene's germline CDR1 is MGHDK and CDR2 SYGVNS. CDR3 region: CASSDTRGSGNTIYF. Here the CDR3 DNA reads TGTGCCAGCAGTGACACCAGGGGCTCTGGAAACACCATATATTTT.

The CDR3: CSVDGLAGVDEQYF. CDR3 bases: TGCAGCGTTGACGGACTAGCGGGAGTAGACGAGCAGTACTTC. The gene calls are TRBV29-1 and TRBJ2-7; 13 bases map to TRBD2. Germline CDR1 reads SQVTM; CDR2 reads ANQGSEA. CDR3 size: 14 residues. With V trimmed by 3 bases and J by 5 bases, 4 bases remained unmatched.

This clonotype has a count of ten or more. This chain links TRBV29-1 with TRBJ2-1; D is possibly TRBD2 (6 bases). Trimming removed 6 bases at V and 0 bases at J, with 15 bases between. The CDR3 runs 15 residues. CDR1 is SQVTM and CDR2 is ANQGSEA in the germline V gene. CDR3 DNA: TGCAGCGTGAAGCCGAATAGCGGCTCCTACAATGAGCAGTTCTTC. It translates to CSVKPNSGSYNEQFF.

The V and J genes are TRBV7-9 and TRBJ2-7; maybe TRBD2 (6 bases). V was pared by 1 base and J by 3 bases, with 10 bases between. The CDR3 spans 14 residues. The V gene's germline CDR1 is SEHNR and CDR2 FQNEAQ (reference sequence). CDR3 loop: CASSLGGLIYEQYF. The DNA of the CDR3 is TGTGCCAGCAGCTTAGGGGGACTGATCTACGAGCAGTACTTC.

Only a few counts were recorded for this clonotype. The chain carries TRBV3-1 and TRBJ2-7, with D unclear. Germline lookup yields CDR1 LGHDT and CDR2 YNNKEL (reference sequence). The CDR3 is 13 residues long. Trimming left V 1 base short and J 3 bases short, with 7 bases between. The CDR3 here is CASSQGHLYEQYF. The CDR3 DNA reads TGTGCCAGCAGCCAAGGCCACCTCTACGAGCAGTACTTC.

The J gene is TRBJ2-5, the V gene TRBV11-3; 9 nucleotides match TRBD1. Looked up from germline, CDR1 is SGHNT and CDR2 is YENEEA. V gave up 5 bases and J gave up 2 bases; unmatched junction bases: 6. The CDR3 is made up of 15 amino acids. CDR3 region: CASSPGTGPQETQYF. The CDR3 nucleotides are TGTGCCAGCAGCCCCGGGACAGGGCCTCAAGAGACCCAGTACTTC.